This T cell receptor (beta chain) was identified in a study of T cells in Graves' hyperthyroidism and ophthalmopathy. From RNA transcripts, TCR beta CDR3 regions were amplified. When the TCR CDR3 underwent first-round RT-PCR, the HTBI primer set was used. TCRdb processed the multiplex PCR reads anew with MiXCR; each CDR3 protein has one entry. The sample shows 300,000 to 400,000 distinct CDR3 sequences, approximately 14% of them seen only once. This clonotype was counted many times. This CDR3 is built from 12 residues. V lost 6 bases and J lost 5; bases outside the gene matches: 2. A Clinical Activity Score of at least 3, a NOSPECS grade of at least 4 and a duration under 3 months were recorded in the ophthalmopathy patients. Each 10 ml fresh peripheral blood draw supplied the PBMCs.

The chain recombines TRBV12-3 or TRBV12-4 with TRBJ2-5; 8 bases align to TRBD1. The source is a woman aged 25 to 39 with Graves' ophthalmopathy. What was sequenced was blood. CDR3 DNA: TGTGCCAGCAGCAACAGGGGGGAGACCCAGTACTTC. Its protein is CASSNRGETQYF.